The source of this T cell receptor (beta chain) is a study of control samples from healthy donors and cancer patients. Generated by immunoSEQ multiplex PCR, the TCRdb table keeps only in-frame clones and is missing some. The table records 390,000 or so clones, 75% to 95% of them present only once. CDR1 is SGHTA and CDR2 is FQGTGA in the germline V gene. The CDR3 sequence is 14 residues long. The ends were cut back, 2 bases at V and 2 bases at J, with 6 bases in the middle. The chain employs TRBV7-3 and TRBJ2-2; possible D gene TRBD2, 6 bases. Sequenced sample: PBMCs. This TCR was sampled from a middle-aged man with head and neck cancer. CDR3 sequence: CASSLGLNTGELFF. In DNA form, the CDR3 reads TGTGCCAGCAGCTTAGGACTAAACACCGGGGAGCTGTTTTTT. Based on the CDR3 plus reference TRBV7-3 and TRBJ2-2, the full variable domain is GAGVSQTPSNKVTEKGKYVELRCDPISGHTALYWYRQSLGQGPEFLIYFQGTGAADDSGLPNDRFFAVRPEGSVSTLKIQRTERGDSAVYLCASSLGLNTGELFFGEGSRLTVL.